This T cell receptor (beta chain) was sequenced during a study of T-cell reconstitution after alpha-beta-depleted transplantation in children. Study-level findings and limits: Elevated TCRbeta diversity at day 60 was traced, in some patients, to surviving recipient T cells and thymic progenitors. After one year, T-cell counts and TCRbeta diversity mostly came from new T cells. At around two months after transplant, the alpha-beta T cells were reportedly derived from several hundred expanded clones that came from non-depleted graft cells.

This sample's TCRbeta library carried unique molecular identifier barcodes. TCRdb itself ran the PCR reads through MiXCR, one entry per CDR3 protein. The sample contains approximately 800,000 distinct CDR3 sequences, 16% of which appear only once. A few counts support this clonotype. Antigen: not known. Germline V gene lookup returns CDR1 LGHNT and CDR2 FRNRAP. V shed 1 base and J shed 8 bases, with 21 bases lying between them. The CDR3 has 17 residues. This sequence originates from a male patient between 10 and 17 years old who had a stem cell transplant for acute lymphoblastic leukemia, so the T cells may come from the graft donor. The chain employs TRBV12-5 and TRBJ2-1; D unclear. Sequencing used PBMCs, mostly from graft donor cells, obtained 360 days after TCRalphabeta/CD19-depleted stem cell transplant. CDR3 nucleotide sequence: TGTGCTAGTGGTTTGGAGGGTCCGCGTGGGATGGGCGATGAGCAGTTCTTC. The encoded protein is CASGLEGPRGMGDEQFF.